This T cell receptor (beta chain) was retrieved from a study of T-cell memory formation after mild COVID-19. Findings of the study overall: Clones that got smaller from day 15 to 85 had even CD4/CD8, while clones growing later tipped toward CD4+.

With regard to this clonotype: Its specificity is not known.

CDR3 length: 14 residues. The germline V gene has CDR1 SGHVS and CDR2 FQNEAQ. Germline trimming cut 3 bases from V and 5 bases from J; bases unmatched to any gene: 4. TCRdb reprocessed the 5' RACE reads with MiXCR, giving one entry per CDR3 protein. The repertoire holds 120,000 to 150,000 distinct CDR3 sequences, with about 14% as singletons. The material sequenced was PBMCs or a T cell subset sorted from them (not recorded which). This TCR came from an adult woman who had mild COVID-19 (a few samples of this study predate the infection). Cell type and time point are not known. This chain connects TRBV7-8 to TRBJ2-7; TRBD1 matches at 10 bases. CDR3 DNA sequence: TGTGCCAGCAGCTTTGGGACAGGGGATAACGAGCAGTACTTC. Amino acid sequence: CASSFGTGDNEQYF. Combining the CDR3 with reference TRBV7-8 and TRBJ2-7 gives the whole variable domain GAGVSQSPRYKVAKRGQDVALRCDPISGHVSLFWYQQALGQGPEFLTYFQNEAQLDKSGLPSDRFFAERPEGSVSTLKIQRTQQEDSAVYLCASSFGTGDNEQYFGPGTRLTVT.